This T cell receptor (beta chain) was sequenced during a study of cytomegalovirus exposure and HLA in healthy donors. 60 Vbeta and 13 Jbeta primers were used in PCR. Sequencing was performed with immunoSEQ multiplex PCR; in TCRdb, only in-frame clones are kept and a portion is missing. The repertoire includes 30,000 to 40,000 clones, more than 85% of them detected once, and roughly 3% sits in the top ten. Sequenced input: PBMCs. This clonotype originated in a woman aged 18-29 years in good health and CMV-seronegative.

CDR3 sequence: CAIGDTSNEKLFF. Here the CDR3 DNA reads TGTGCCATCGGGGACACTTCTAATGAAAAACTGTTTTTT. The chain combines TRBV28 with TRBJ1-4; TRBD1 might be the D (6 bases). This CDR3 spans 13 amino acids. Per germline, CDR1 MDHEN and CDR2 SYDVKM. V shed 10 bases and J shed 3 bases, with 12 bases lying between them.